The TCR beta chain described here comes from a study of control samples from healthy donors and cancer patients. Assay used: immunoSEQ multiplex PCR; TCRdb lists only in-frame clones, some missing. The table has 150,000 to 200,000 clones, around 94% seen once. This TCR came from a man aged 25 to 40 in good health. The sample was blood.

CDR3 in DNA: TGTGCCTGGGGCCTATCAGTGAACACCGGGGAGCTGTTTTTT. The encoded protein is CAWGLSVNTGELFF. V usage is TRBV30 and J usage is TRBJ2-2; D not certain. This CDR3 spans 14 amino acids. V dropped 5 bases and J dropped 1 base, with 11 bases sitting between them. Per the germline V gene, CDR1 is GTSNPN and CDR2 is SVGIG (reference sequence).